This record covers a single T cell receptor (beta chain). The antigen is not known. Sequencing of TCR beta, carried out with a high-throughput approach, was applied to CD8+ and CD4+ T cells from the blood. Susac syndrome patients met recently defined diagnostic criteria for definite or probable disease. RNA totalling roughly 0.5 to 1 ug underwent reverse transcription with random hexamers. TCR beta CDR3 was amplified by immunoSEQ covering 54 Vbeta and 13 Jbeta. TCRdb re-derived calls from the immunoSEQ multiplex PCR reads in MiXCR, one entry per CDR3 protein. The sample has 95,000 to 150,000 distinct CDR3 sequences; 90% to 95% are singletons. The source of the sample is a study of CD8 T cells in Susac syndrome. Findings and limits, study-wide: Roughly 17 Susac-specific public clones were found in total CD8+ repertoires and 5 or 6 in CD8+ TEMRA repertoires.

The V end lost 4 bases, the J end lost 6 bases, and 16 bases lay between the germline ends. Germline-derived CDR1 and CDR2 are SGHDN and FVKESK. This CDR3 has 14 amino acids. This TCR was sampled from a human donor with Susac syndrome. This chain connects TRBV14 to TRBJ2-7, with D uncertain. The specimen sequenced was CD8+ T cells from PBMCs. The chain's CDR3 is CASSPSDPFSEQYF. The CDR3 nucleotides are TGTGCCAGCAGCCCCTCGGACCCCTTTTCCGAGCAGTACTTC.